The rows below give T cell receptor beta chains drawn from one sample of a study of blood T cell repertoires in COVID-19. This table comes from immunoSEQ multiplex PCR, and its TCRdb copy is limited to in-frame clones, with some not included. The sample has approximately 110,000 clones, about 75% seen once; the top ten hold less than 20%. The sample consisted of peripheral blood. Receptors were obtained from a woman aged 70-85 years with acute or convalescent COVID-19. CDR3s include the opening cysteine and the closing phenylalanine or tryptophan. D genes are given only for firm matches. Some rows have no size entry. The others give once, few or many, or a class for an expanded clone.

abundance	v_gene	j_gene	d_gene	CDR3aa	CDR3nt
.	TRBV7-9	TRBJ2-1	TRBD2	CASSSNIAGGPDEQFF	TGTGCCAGCAGCTCGAATATAGCGGGGGGGCCGGATGAGCAGTTCTTC
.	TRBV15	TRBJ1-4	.	CATSRDRRASEKLFF	TGTGCCACCAGCAGAGATAGGCGGGCCAGCGAAAAACTGTTTTTT
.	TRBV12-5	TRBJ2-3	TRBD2	CASGLGLADPDTQYF	TGTGCTAGTGGTTTGGGACTAGCGGATCCAGATACGCAGTATTTT
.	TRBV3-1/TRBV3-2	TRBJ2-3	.	CASSPRSPTDTQYF	TGTGCCAGCAGCCCGCGGTCACCCACAGATACGCAGTATTTT
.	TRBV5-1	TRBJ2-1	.	CASTKRDKSLGNEQFF	TGCGCCAGCACTAAAAGAGACAAAAGCCTGGGCAATGAGCAGTTCTTC
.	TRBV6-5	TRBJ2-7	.	CASTLGGAGSDEQYF	TGTGCCAGCACTCTAGGGGGGGCAGGGTCGGACGAGCAGTACTTC
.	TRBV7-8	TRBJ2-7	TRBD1	CASSPTGLLSYEQYF	TGTGCCAGCAGCCCGACAGGGTTGCTCTCCTACGAGCAGTACTTC
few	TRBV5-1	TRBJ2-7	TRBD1	CASSLDRGRVEQYF	TGCGCCAGCAGCTTGGACAGGGGGCGAGTTGAGCAGTACTTC
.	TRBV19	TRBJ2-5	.	CASNARVQETQYF	TGTGCCAGTAATGCCAGGGTACAAGAGACCCAGTACTTC
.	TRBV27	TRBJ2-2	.	CASQKSGTGFGGGAIGELFF	TGTGCCAGTCAGAAATCCGGGACAGGATTTGGCGGGGGGGCGATCGGGGAGCTGTTTTTT
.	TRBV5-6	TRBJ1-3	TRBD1	CASSLGGTDRASGNTIYF	TGTGCCAGCAGCTTGGGGGGAACCGACAGGGCTTCTGGAAACACCATATATTTT
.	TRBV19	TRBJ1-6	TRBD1	CASSESSTGNSPLHF	TGTGCCAGTAGTGAAAGTTCGACAGGGAATTCACCCCTCCACTTT
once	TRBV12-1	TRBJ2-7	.	CASSFRVTTGVYEQYF	TGTGCCAGCAGCTTTCGGGTTACTACAGGGGTTTACGAGCAGTACTTC